This is a list of T cell receptor beta chains from one sample in a study of T cells in Graves' hyperthyroidism and ophthalmopathy. TCRdb recomputed calls from the multiplex PCR reads with MiXCR, one row per CDR3 protein. The table has about 350,000 distinct CDR3 sequences, more than 11% seen once. Sequenced: blood. The receptors originated from a woman aged 30 to 39 with Graves' hyperthyroidism. Each CDR3 is given with its conserved first and last residue.

>TRBV19|TRBJ2-3
CASRSGSADTQYF
>TRBV7-9|TRBJ2-1
CASSLWTGLGASEQFF
>TRBV30|TRBJ1-1
CAWSVKNRAEAFF
>TRBV12-3/TRBV12-4|TRBJ2-2
CASRPRTDEELFF
>TRBV12-3/TRBV12-4|TRBJ2-3
CASTPLRRDTQYF
>TRBV11-1|TRBJ2-2
CASSFQSPGELFF
>TRBV2|TRBJ1-5
CASSEGDYSNQPQHF
>TRBV30|TRBJ1-5
CAWSVGAGNQPQHF
>TRBV18|TRBJ2-3
CASSPLGSHTQYF
>TRBV6-1|TRBJ2-2
CATGDRDHTGELFF
>TRBV20-1|TRBJ1-2
CSARGQLYGYTF
>TRBV5-1|TRBJ2-5
CASSLEGGVETQYF
>TRBV30|TRBJ2-7
CAWTRPGLAGGYEQYF
>TRBV29-1|TRBJ2-5
CSGGDRALQETQYF